The 10 T cell receptor beta chains below were found in one sample sequenced in a study of cytomegalovirus exposure and HLA in healthy donors. PCR involved 60 Vbeta and 13 Jbeta primers. Profiled with immunoSEQ multiplex PCR; TCRdb holds only in-frame clones, not every one. The sample lists 150,000 to 200,000 clones; about 85% were seen once. The sequencing sample was made of PBMCs. Every receptor here comes from a man younger than 30 in good health and CMV-seronegative.

The V gene is TRBV9, the J gene TRBJ2-5, with 10 bases matching TRBD2. After removal of 0 bases from V and 9 bases from J, the junction contained 8 bases not matched to a gene. The germline V gene has CDR1 SGDLS and CDR2 YYNGEE. This CDR3 has 15 amino acids. CDR3 sequence reads: CASSVGTSGLEPQYF. The CDR3 DNA is TGTGCCAGCAGCGTAGGGACTAGCGGCCTCGAGCCCCAGTACTTC.

The chain joins TRBV6-1 to TRBJ2-7, with a weak D call TRBD1 (6 bases). Trimming pared 7 bases from V and 6 bases from J, leaving 16 bases between. Germline CDR1 is MNHNS and CDR2 is SASEGT. The CDR3 length is 13 residues. The CDR3: CASTQGGHSEQYF. The DNA for the CDR3 is TGTGCCAGCACCCAAGGGGGACACTCCGAGCAGTACTTC.

The genes are TRBV7-9 and TRBJ2-5; a possible D gene is TRBD1 (6 bases). TRBJ2-7 matches the DNA end more closely, so the J call is doubtful. Per the germline V gene, CDR1 is SEHNR and CDR2 is FQNEAQ (reference sequence). This CDR3 is built from 13 residues. The CDR3 coding sequence is TGTGCCAGCAGCTTACCAGGGGCTTACGAGCAGTACTTC. This encodes CASSLPGAYEQYF.

This chain joins TRBV28 and TRBJ2-7, with TRBD2 matching 8 bases. V was pared by 6 bases and J by 0 bases, with 4 bases of the junction left unmatched. Looked up from germline, CDR1 is MDHEN and CDR2 is SYDVKM. The CDR3 runs 14 residues. CDR3 coding DNA: TGTGCCAGCAGCCGGGGGGGGACCTCCTACGAGCAGTACTTC. Translation gives CASSRGGTSYEQYF.

V gene TRBV25-1 combines with J gene TRBJ1-3; TRBD1 is a possible D gene (6 bases). The CDR3 is made up of 17 amino acids. Germline assignment: CDR1 MGHDK and CDR2 SYGVNS. V was trimmed by 5 bases and J by 0 bases, leaving 17 bases between them. Written as DNA, the CDR3 is TGTGCCAGCAGTAATCCGGGACAAGGAGACTCTGGAAACACCATATATTTT. Encoded protein: CASSNPGQGDSGNTIYF.

Only one count was recorded for this clone. The chain couples TRBV29-1 to TRBJ2-1, with D possibly matching TRBD1 (5 bases). Germline-derived CDR1 and CDR2 are SQVTM and ANQGSEA. V gave up 2 bases and J gave up 7 bases, with 21 bases separating them. The CDR3 is 16 residues long. CDR3 sequence: CSVEMPGQIMRNEQFF. Here the CDR3 DNA reads TGCAGCGTTGAAATGCCCGGACAAATAATGAGGAATGAGCAGTTCTTC.

This chain uses TRBV5-4 with TRBJ2-5; TRBD2 is a possible D gene (6 bases). The germline gives CDR1 SGHNT, CDR2 YYREEE (reference sequence). The length of the CDR3 is 14 residues. V gave up 5 bases and J gave up 0 bases, with 11 bases separating them. The CDR3 coding sequence is TGTGCCAGCAGAGTCGGGGGAAACCAAGAGACCCAGTACTTC. Translating gives CASRVGGNQETQYF.

The chain uses TRBV5-1 and TRBJ2-7; a possible D gene is TRBD1 (6 bases). Trimming removed 0 bases at V and 0 bases at J, with 13 bases between. The germline V gene has CDR1 SGHRS and CDR2 YFSETQ. The CDR3 sequence is 16 residues long. For the CDR3, the DNA is TGCGCCAGCAGCTTGGACCGTACAGGGAGCTCCTACGAGCAGTACTTC. It yields the protein CASSLDRTGSSYEQYF. Full variable domain (rest looked up from reference TRBV5-1 and TRBJ2-7): KAGVTQTPRYLIKTRGQQVTLSCSPISGHRSVSWYQQTPGQGLQFLFEYFSETQRNKGNFPGRFSGRQFSNSRSEMNVSTLELGDSALYLCASSLDRTGSSYEQYFGPGTRLTVT.

The rearrangement joins TRBV2 to TRBJ1-2, with 8 positions matching TRBD1. The CDR3 is 16 amino acids. Germline V gives CDR1 SNHLY, CDR2 FYNNEI. Losses at the gene ends were 2 bases for V and 4 bases for J; bases not matched to a gene: 9. The CDR3 is CASSEMGRGRAYGYTF. The CDR3 nucleotides read TGTGCCAGCAGTGAAATGGGCAGGGGGCGCGCCTATGGCTACACCTTC.

The V gene is TRBV6-5, the J gene TRBJ2-2, with D tentatively TRBD2 (6 bases). V was trimmed by 4 bases and J by 6 bases, leaving 12 bases between them. The CDR3 contains 14 residues. Germline V gives CDR1 MNHEY, CDR2 SVGAGI. CDR3 nucleotides: TGTGCCAGCAGTTTCGGAGGGGCGGCCGGGGAGCTGTTTTTT. Its protein product is CASSFGGAAGELFF.